This T cell receptor beta chain was identified in a study of memory CD4+ T cells and cytomegalovirus serostatus. The sort gate was single viable CD3+CD4+CD8-CD45RO+ cells for memory CD4+ T cells. This clone was detected only once. Per the original methods: After removing out-of-frame reads, approximately 2.2 million distinct TCRbeta sequences remained. Here immunoSEQ multiplex PCR was the method, and the copy in TCRdb shows in-frame clones only, minus some. That table gives V, J and clone size, and the DNA gave D and trimming. This table has around 49,000 clones, around 80% appearing once. V gave up 5 bases and J gave up 1 base; unmatched junction bases: 7. Germline CDR1 MNHNY, CDR2 SVGAGI (reference sequence). CDR3 length: 16 amino acids.

The clonotype originates from an adult in good health and CMV-seronegative. The sample was memory CD4+ T cells from blood. The rearrangement uses TRBV6-6 and TRBJ1-5; TRBD1 matches at 8 bases. CDR3 residues: CASSSGQGKSNQPQHF. DNA of the CDR3: TGTGCCAGCAGTAGCGGACAGGGCAAGAGCAATCAGCCCCAGCATTTT.